The clone carrying this T cell receptor beta chain was seen ten or more times. The data were taken from a study of neurological immune-mediated disorders. V shed 1 base and J shed 0 bases, with 10 bases lying between them. The CDR3 has 15 residues. TCRdb passed the 5' RACE reads through MiXCR, listing each CDR3 protein once. The table shows 60,000 or so distinct CDR3 sequences, with 3% to 4% occurring only once. This clonotype was sampled from a woman between 55 and 75 years old with multiple sclerosis. The sample comprised PBMCs. The genes are TRBV12-3 or TRBV12-4 and TRBJ2-7; D assignment may be TRBD1 or TRBD2 (5 bases each). As DNA, the CDR3 is TGTGCCAGCAGTTTAGTCCAGGGACCCTCCTACGAGCAGTACTTC. This translates into CASSLVQGPSYEQYF.